The source of this T cell receptor beta chain is a study of cytomegalovirus exposure and HLA in healthy donors. Findings and limits, study-wide: The study recorded 150 to 200 TCR beta chains that were cytomegalovirus-associated. Most observed TCR sequences were rare, whereas some public TCRs were detected in many donors.

This CDR3 contains 16 residues. Trimming removed 3 bases from V and 6 bases from J, with 20 bases in between. CDR1 and CDR2 (germline): MNHEY, SMNVEV (reference sequence). A word on this clone: Its antigen is unidentified.

The PCR had 60 Vbeta and 13 Jbeta primers. TCRdb keeps only in-frame clones here, not all; method: immunoSEQ multiplex PCR. The data contain roughly 190,000 clones, 75% to 90% of them seen just once; the ten biggest clones take up around 1%. The sequenced sample was PBMCs. The V call is TRBV27, the J call TRBJ1-2; the D gene is possibly TRBD1 (5 bases). The receptor was derived from a boy under 10 years old in good health and CMV-seronegative. The CDR3 protein is CASSFAPDTRVDGYTF. The CDR3 DNA reads TGTGCCAGCAGTTTCGCTCCGGACACCCGAGTGGATGGCTACACCTTC.